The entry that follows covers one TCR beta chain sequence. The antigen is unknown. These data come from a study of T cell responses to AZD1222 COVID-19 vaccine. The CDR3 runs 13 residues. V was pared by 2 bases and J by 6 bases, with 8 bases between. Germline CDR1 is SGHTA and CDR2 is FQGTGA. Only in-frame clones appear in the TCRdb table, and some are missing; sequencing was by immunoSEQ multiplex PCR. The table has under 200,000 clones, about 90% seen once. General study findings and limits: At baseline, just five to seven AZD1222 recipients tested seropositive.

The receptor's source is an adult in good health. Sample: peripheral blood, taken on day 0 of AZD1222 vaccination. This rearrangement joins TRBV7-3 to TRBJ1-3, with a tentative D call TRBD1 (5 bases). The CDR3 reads CASSLARENTIYF. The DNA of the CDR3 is TGTGCCAGCAGCTTAGCCAGGGAAAACACCATATATTTT.